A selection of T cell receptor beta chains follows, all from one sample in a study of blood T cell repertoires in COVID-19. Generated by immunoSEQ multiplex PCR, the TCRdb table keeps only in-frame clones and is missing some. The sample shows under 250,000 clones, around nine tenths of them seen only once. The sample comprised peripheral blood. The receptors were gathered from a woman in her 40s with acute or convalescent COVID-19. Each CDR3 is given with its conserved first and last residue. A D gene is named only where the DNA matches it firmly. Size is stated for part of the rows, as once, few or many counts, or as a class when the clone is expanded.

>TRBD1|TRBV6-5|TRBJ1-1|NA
TGTGCCAGCACCAGGGACAGGGGGAACACTGAAGCTTTCTTT
CASTRDRGNTEAFF
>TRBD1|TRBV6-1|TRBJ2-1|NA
TGTGCCAGCAGTGGGAGACAGGGGGCGAGCTACAATGAGCAGTTCTTC
CASSGRQGASYNEQFF
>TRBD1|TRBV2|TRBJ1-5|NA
TGTGCCAGCTCGGACAGGAATAGCAATCAGCCCCAGCATTTT
CASSDRNSNQPQHF
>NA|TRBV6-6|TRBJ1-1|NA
TGTGCCAGCAGTCTCCCCCTCGGAGTGGGTCGTGGGACTGAAGCTTTCTTT
CASSLPLGVGRGTEAFF
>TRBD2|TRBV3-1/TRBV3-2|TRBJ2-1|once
TGTGCCAGCAGCTACTCCGGACTAGCGGCGTCAGGGGAGTTCTTC
CASSYSGLAASGEFF
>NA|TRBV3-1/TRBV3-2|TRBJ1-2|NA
TGTGCCAGCAGCCCCCTGGGGGGGGTGGATAAGTATGGCTACACCTTC
CASSPLGGVDKYGYTF
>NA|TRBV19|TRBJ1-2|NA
TGTGCCAGTATACCCGGGGGGTTCTATGGCTACACCTTC
CASIPGGFYGYTF
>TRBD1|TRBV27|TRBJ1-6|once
TGTGCCAGCAGTTCCGGACAGGGCGCTTCACCCCTCCACTTT
CASSSGQGASPLHF
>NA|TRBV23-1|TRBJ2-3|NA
TGCGCCAGCAGTCAATACAGGGTCCAGGGGGATACGCAGTATTTT
CASSQYRVQGDTQYF
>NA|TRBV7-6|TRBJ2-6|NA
TGTGCCAGCACCGCGGGAACAGGTGGGGCCAACGTCCTGACTTTC
CASTAGTGGANVLTF
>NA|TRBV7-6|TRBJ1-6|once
TGTGCCAGCAGCTTACAGGGCTCTACGTCCTATAATTCACCCCTCCACTTT
CASSLQGSTSYNSPLHF
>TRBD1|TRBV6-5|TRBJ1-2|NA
TGTGCCAGCAGTTACTGGGACAGGGGGTATGGCTACACCTTC
CASSYWDRGYGYTF
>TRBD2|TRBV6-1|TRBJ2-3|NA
TGTGCCAGCAGTGAGCAAGCGGGGGGGCGAGAAGATACGCAGTATTTT
CASSEQAGGREDTQYF
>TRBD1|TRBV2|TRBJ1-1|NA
TGTGCCAGGGGACAGGGGGTCACTGAAGCTTTCTTT
CARGQGVTEAFF
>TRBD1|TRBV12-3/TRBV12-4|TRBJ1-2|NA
TGTGCCAGCAGCGGACAGGGGGCAGGTGGCTACACCTTC
CASSGQGAGGYTF
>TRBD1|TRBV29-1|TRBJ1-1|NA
TGCAGCGTTCAACTAGGGGGCTCTAACACTGAAGCTTTCTTT
CSVQLGGSNTEAFF
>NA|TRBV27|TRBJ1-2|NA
TGTGCCAGCAGTTTACTCTCAGGTGGTGATGGCTACACCTTC
CASSLLSGGDGYTF
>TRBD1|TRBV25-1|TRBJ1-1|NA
TGTGCCAGCAGGGAGACAGGGCTGAACACTGAAGCTTTCTTT
CASRETGLNTEAFF
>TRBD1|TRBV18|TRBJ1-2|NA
TGTGCCAGCTCACCGGGACAGGGACTCTATGGCTACACCTTC
CASSPGQGLYGYTF
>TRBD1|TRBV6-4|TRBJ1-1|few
TGTGCCAGCAGTCCACAGGGGAGGTTGATTCAGGACACTGAAGCTTTCTTT
CASSPQGRLIQDTEAFF
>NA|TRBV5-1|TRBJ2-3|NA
TGCGCCAGCAGCTTCTCGTCGGGGGGCACAGATACGCAGTATTTT
CASSFSSGGTDTQYF
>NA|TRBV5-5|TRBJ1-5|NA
TGTGCCAGCAGCTCGGCGGCAGGGCATAGCAATCAGCCCCAGCATTTT
CASSSAAGHSNQPQHF
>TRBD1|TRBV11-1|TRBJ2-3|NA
TGTGCCAGCAGCCTGGACAGGGTAACAGATACGCAGTATTTT
CASSLDRVTDTQYF
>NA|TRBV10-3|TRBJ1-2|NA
TGTGCCATCAGGCAGGGTACCTGGGATGGCTACACCTTC
CAIRQGTWDGYTF
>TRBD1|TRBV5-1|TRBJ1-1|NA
TGCGCCAGCAGCTCGCCAACAGGGGGCACTGAAGCTTTCTTT
CASSSPTGGTEAFF
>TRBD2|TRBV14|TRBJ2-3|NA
TGTGCCAGCAGCCAAAGAAGGACTAGCTGGGAGGGAGATACGCAGTATTTT
CASSQRRTSWEGDTQYF
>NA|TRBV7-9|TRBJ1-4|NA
TGTGCCAGCAGCTATCTCTTTTGGACAGCAACTAATGAAAAACTGTTTTTT
CASSYLFWTATNEKLFF
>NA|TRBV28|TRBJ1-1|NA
TGTGCCAGCAGTCCCCATATGGGGGGAATGACTGAAGCTTTCTTT
CASSPHMGGMTEAFF
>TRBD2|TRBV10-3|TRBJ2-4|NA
TGTGCCATCAGTGATAGCGGGGGGACCCTAGTGGCGGGAAACATTCAGTACTTC
CAISDSGGTLVAGNIQYF
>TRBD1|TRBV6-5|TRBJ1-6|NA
TGTGCCACCCGACTCCATGGGACAGTCGATTCACCCCTCCACTTT
CATRLHGTVDSPLHF
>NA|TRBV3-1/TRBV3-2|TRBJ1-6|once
TGTGCCAGCAGCCAATCCCCCTCTCTTGAACAGGCCCTCCACTTT
CASSQSPSLEQALHF
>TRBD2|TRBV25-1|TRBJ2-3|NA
TGTGCCAGCAGTGTTGGGGGGGTGAACACAGATACGCAGTATTTT
CASSVGGVNTDTQYF
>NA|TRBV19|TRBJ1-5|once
TGTGCCAGTAGTGCCAACAGGGTCCAGGGCAATCAGCCCCAGCATTTT
CASSANRVQGNQPQHF
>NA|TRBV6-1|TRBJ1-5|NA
TGTGCCAGCAGTGAAGACGTAGCAAATCAGCCCCAGCATTTT
CASSEDVANQPQHF
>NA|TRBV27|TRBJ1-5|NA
TGTGCCAGCAGTAAAGGGGATAGCAATCAGCCCCAGCATTTT
CASSKGDSNQPQHF
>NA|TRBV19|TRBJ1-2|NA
TGTGCCAGTAGTATAGGCGACTACGCTGAGTTCTATGGCTACACCTTC
CASSIGDYAEFYGYTF
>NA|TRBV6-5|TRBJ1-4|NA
TGTGCCAGCAGTTACAGGAGCGCAACTAATGAAAAACTGTTTTTT
CASSYRSATNEKLFF
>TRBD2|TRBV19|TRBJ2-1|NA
TGTGCCAGTAGTATTGGGACTAGCTACAATGAGCAGTTCTTC
CASSIGTSYNEQFF
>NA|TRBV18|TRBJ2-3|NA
TGTGCCAGCTCACCACCGAGTTTAACAGATACGCAGTATTTT
CASSPPSLTDTQYF
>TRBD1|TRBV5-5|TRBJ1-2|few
TGTGCCAGCAGCTGGCCGGGACAGGGGCGAGGCTACACCTTC
CASSWPGQGRGYTF
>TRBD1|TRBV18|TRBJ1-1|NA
TGTGCCAGCTCACCACCCAGAAGGACAGGGTTGAACACTGAAGCTTTCTTT
CASSPPRRTGLNTEAFF
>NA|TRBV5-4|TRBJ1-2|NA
TGTGCCAGCAGCCCGCAGGGGACTAACTATGGCTACACCTTC
CASSPQGTNYGYTF
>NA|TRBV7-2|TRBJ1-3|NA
TGTGCCAGCAGCTCCGGGACAACAATCCGAAACACCATATATTTT
CASSSGTTIRNTIYF
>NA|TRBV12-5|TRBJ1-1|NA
TGTGCTAGTGGTGCAGGGTTCACTGAAGCTTTCTTT
CASGAGFTEAFF
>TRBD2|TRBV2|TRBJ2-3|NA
TGTGCCAGCAGTCCAACGGGACTAGCAGTGCGCACAGATACGCAGTATTTT
CASSPTGLAVRTDTQYF
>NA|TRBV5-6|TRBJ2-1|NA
TGTGCCAGCAGCTTGACCGGGGGGCCGGCCAGCTCCTACAATGAGCAGTTCTTC
CASSLTGGPASSYNEQFF
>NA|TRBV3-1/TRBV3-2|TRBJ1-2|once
TGTGCCAGCAGCCCCAACAGGAACTATGGCTACACCTTC
CASSPNRNYGYTF
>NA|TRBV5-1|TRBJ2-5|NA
TGCGCCAGCAGCTTAGGACTGATAGAAGAGACCCAGTACTTC
CASSLGLIEETQYF
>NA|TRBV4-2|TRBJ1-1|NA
TGTGCCAGCAGCCAAGACATAAACAGAAACACTGAAGCTTTCTTT
CASSQDINRNTEAFF
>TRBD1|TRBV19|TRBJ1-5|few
TGTGCCACTAATGACAGGGAGAATCAGCCCCAGCATTTT
CATNDRENQPQHF
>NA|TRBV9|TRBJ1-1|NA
TGTGCCAGCAGCGCCGGGGGGGCGTTGAACACTGAAGCTTTCTTT
CASSAGGALNTEAFF
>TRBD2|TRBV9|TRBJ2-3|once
TGTGCCAGCAGCCCCCCTAGCGGGGCTAGCACAGATACGCAGTATTTT
CASSPPSGASTDTQYF
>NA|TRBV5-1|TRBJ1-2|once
TGCGCCAGCAGCTTCGGGGGGGTGAGCTATGGCTACACCTTC
CASSFGGVSYGYTF
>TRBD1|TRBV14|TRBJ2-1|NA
TGTGCCAGCAGCGGACAGGGGGAGATTTACAATGAGCAGTTCTTC
CASSGQGEIYNEQFF